The 20 T cell receptor beta chains in this list originate from one sample, sequenced in a study of neurological immune-mediated disorders. TCRdb re-called the 5' RACE reads through MiXCR, storing one row per CDR3 protein. Of about 35,000 distinct CDR3 sequences in the sample, approximately 4.2% were seen once. What was sequenced was PBMCs. These receptors originate from a man aged 25-45 years with multiple sclerosis.

This clonotype showed up many times. The gene calls are TRBV7-2 and TRBJ2-3; weak D call: TRBD1 (6 bases). Trimming took off 0 bases at V and 0 bases at J, with 7 bases between the two ends. Germline V gene sequence: CDR1 SGHTA, CDR2 FQGNSA. The CDR3 contains 15 residues. The CDR3 DNA sequence: TGTGCCAGCAGCTTAGCAACAGGGAGCACAGATACGCAGTATTTT. Encoded protein: CASSLATGSTDTQYF.

This clonotype was counted ten times or more. The chain employs TRBV7-2 and TRBJ1-4; TRBD1 is a possible D gene (5 bases). Trimming took 5 bases from V and 6 from J, leaving 10 bases between them. The germline gives CDR1 SGHTA, CDR2 FQGNSA. The CDR3 runs 13 residues. The CDR3 protein is CASSPRVHEKLFF. The CDR3 nucleotides are TGTGCCAGCAGCCCCAGGGTTCATGAAAAACTGTTTTTT.

This clonotype has more than one count but fewer than ten. This chain joins TRBV5-1 and TRBJ2-7; 8 bases match TRBD1. Germline V gene sequence: CDR1 SGHRS, CDR2 YFSETQ. After removal of 1 base from V and 5 bases from J, the junction contained 8 bases not matched to a gene. CDR3 length: 15 amino acids. The CDR3 loop is CASSLFWDRLNEQYF. CDR3 sequence (DNA): TGCGCCAGCAGCTTGTTCTGGGACAGGTTGAACGAGCAGTACTTC.

This clonotype was counted at least ten times. The rearrangement uses TRBV10-2 and TRBJ2-7, with D possibly matching TRBD1 (5 bases). This CDR3 has 14 amino acids. From germline, CDR1 is WSHSY and CDR2 SAAADI. V was pared by 6 bases and J by 4 bases, with 16 bases between. The CDR3 loop reads CASRAAGARYEQYF. Here the CDR3 DNA reads TGCGCCAGCAGGGCGGCTGGGGCTCGATACGAGCAGTACTTC.

The chain uses TRBV20-1 and TRBJ1-1; TRBD1 is a possible D gene (6 bases). The CDR3 is 13 residues long. CDR1 DFQATT and CDR2 SNEGSKA come from the germline V gene (reference sequence). Trimming shortened V by 3 bases and J by 4 bases, and 12 bases separated the two germline ends. The CDR3, as DNA: TGCAGTGCTAGTGAGGGGGTTGGCACTGAAGCTTTCTTT. Its translation is CSASEGVGTEAFF.

Many counts were recorded for this clonotype. The chain recombines TRBV9 with TRBJ2-1; 8 nucleotides align to TRBD1. This CDR3 is built from 15 residues. The V and J ends lost 0 bases and 7 bases, in that order; junction bases with no gene match: 6. The germline CDR1 and CDR2 sequences are SGDLS and YYNGEE. For the CDR3, the DNA is TGTGCCAGCAGCGTAGCTCCAGGGGGCCGGAATGAGCAGTTCTTC. This codes for CASSVAPGGRNEQFF.

This clonotype was seen ten or more times. V and J are TRBV6-5 and TRBJ2-5, with TRBD2 identical over 10 bases. The CDR3 totals 13 residues. The V gene end was trimmed by 8 bases and the J gene end by 3 bases; junction bases not matched to a gene: 3. CDR1 and CDR2 (germline): MNHEY, SVGAGI. CDR3 DNA sequence: TGTGCCAGCGGAGCGGGGGGGGAAGAGACCCAGTACTTC. Translating it yields CASGAGGEETQYF.

This clonotype appeared many times. One junction end disagrees with the germline gene, perhaps due to a read error. This chain joins TRBV7-7 and TRBJ1-3, with D hard to call. The CDR3 totals 15 residues. Germline loops: CDR1 SSHAT, CDR2 FNYEAQ (reference sequence). The CDR3 DNA is TGTGCTAGCAGCTTAGCGGATAGTGCTGGAAACACCATATATTTT. Protein sequence: CASSLADSAGNTIYF.

This clonotype was observed many times. The V call is TRBV6-1, the J call TRBJ2-5; 8 bases match TRBD1. CDR3 size: 17 residues. Germline CDR1 is MNHNS and CDR2 is SASEGT. Losses at the gene ends were 5 bases for V and 5 bases for J; bases not matched to a gene: 16. CDR3 nucleotides: TGTGCCAGCAGTCTACAATCAATAGGACAGGGTCGGGAGACCCAGTACTTC. As protein: CASSLQSIGQGRETQYF.

At least ten counts were recorded for this clonotype. The V gene is TRBV5-1, the J gene TRBJ2-3; TRBD2 is a possible D gene (5 bases). The CDR3 has 12 residues. Germline-derived CDR1 and CDR2 are SGHRS and YFSETQ. V was trimmed by 4 bases and J by 4 bases, leaving 7 bases between them. The CDR3 sequence: CASSTEADTQYF. The CDR3 bases are TGCGCCAGCAGCACGGAGGCAGATACGCAGTATTTT.

With regard to this clonotype: This sequence may be a read error, since a much larger clone differs from it by one base. The J gene is TRBJ2-3, the V gene TRBV9; 8 bases are shared with TRBD2. Germline values: CDR1 SGDLS, CDR2 YYNGEE. V lost 4 bases and J lost 2; bases outside the gene matches: 9. The CDR3 sequence is 16 residues long. CDR3 in amino acids: CASSPSSGRYTDTQYF. The CDR3 region has the DNA TGTGCCAGCAGCCCGTCCAGCGGGAGATACACAGATACGCAGTATTTT. Using reference TRBV9 and TRBJ2-3 for the parts outside the CDR3, the full variable domain is DSGVTQTPKHLITATGQRVTLRCSPRSGDLSVYWYQQSLDQGLQFLIQYYNGEERAKGNILERFSAQQFPDLHSELNLSSLELGDSALYFCASSPSSGRYTDTQYFGPGTRLTVL.

This clonotype appeared many times. V usage is TRBV4-3 and J usage is TRBJ1-1; D not resolved. CDR1 LGHNA and CDR2 YSLEER come from the germline V gene. V was trimmed by 2 bases and J by 0 bases, leaving 10 bases between them. The CDR3 totals 15 residues. CDR3 residues: CASSQTGSMNTEAFF. For the CDR3, the DNA is TGCGCCAGCAGCCAAACGGGGTCTATGAACACTGAAGCTTTCTTT.

This clonotype was observed at least ten times. The chain is built from TRBV4-1 and TRBJ2-7; D might be TRBD1 (5 bases). V lost 0 bases and J lost 4, with 7 bases in between. In germline, CDR1 is MGHRA, CDR2 YSYEKL. The CDR3 spans 13 residues. CDR3: CASSQEQAYEQYF. In DNA form, the CDR3 reads TGCGCCAGCAGCCAAGAACAGGCTTACGAGCAGTACTTC.

V and J are TRBV5-1 and TRBJ1-4; D is perhaps TRBD1 (5 bases). V lost 5 bases and J 8 bases, leaving 13 bases between the germline ends. In germline, CDR1 is SGHRS, CDR2 YFSETQ. The CDR3 has 13 residues. This CDR3 reads CASREGDQEKLFF. The CDR3 DNA reads as TGCGCCAGCAGGGAAGGGGACCAGGAAAAACTGTTTTTT.

This clonotype was counted at least ten times. This chain links TRBV13 with TRBJ2-5; 9 bases match TRBD1. The ends lost 5 bases at V and 6 bases at J; junction bases unmatched: 10. The CDR3 has 15 residues. The germline V gene has CDR1 PRHDT and CDR2 FYEKMQ (reference sequence). Written as DNA, the CDR3 is TGTGCCAGCAGCCGCCTTGGGACAGGGCGACAGACCCAGTACTTC. This encodes CASSRLGTGRQTQYF.

This clonotype was seen at least ten times. The V call is TRBV6-6, the J call TRBJ2-7; possible D gene TRBD1, 6 bases. Germline CDR1 MNHNY, CDR2 SVGAGI (reference sequence). Trimming pared 6 bases from V and 3 bases from J, leaving 15 bases between. This CDR3 has 14 amino acids. The CDR3 DNA reads TGTGCCAGCAGAGCTGCAGGGGTAGGCTACGAGCAGTACTTC. The encoded protein is CASRAAGVGYEQYF.

This clonotype was seen ten or more times. The rearrangement joins TRBV20-1 to TRBJ2-3, with unresolved D. CDR3 length: 13 amino acids. Germline V gene sequence: CDR1 DFQATT, CDR2 SNEGSKA (reference sequence). V was shortened by 7 bases and J by 6 bases, with 17 bases between the two germline ends. The CDR3 loop reads CSGQGPVKDTQYF. CDR3 nucleotides: TGCAGTGGCCAAGGCCCGGTGAAGGATACGCAGTATTTT.

This clonotype was observed at least ten times. The J gene is TRBJ2-1, the V gene TRBV3-1; D unresolved. This CDR3 is built from 12 residues. V was trimmed by 0 bases and J by 15 bases, leaving 12 bases between them. Germline CDR1 is LGHDT and CDR2 is YNNKEL (reference sequence). CDR3 in DNA: TGTGCCAGCAGCCAAGACGGCCCGAGAGTGTTCTTC. Amino acid sequence: CASSQDGPRVFF.

This clonotype was recorded at least ten times. The chain's CDR3 is CASSFYRGTDTQYF. The CDR3 DNA sequence: TGTGCCAGCAGCTTCTACAGGGGCACAGATACGCAGTATTTT. V gene TRBV6-5 combines with J gene TRBJ2-3; possibly TRBD1 for D (6 bases). Germline V lookup: CDR1 MNHEY, CDR2 SVGAGI. With 6 bases removed from V and 1 base from J, the gap between germline ends came to 11 bases. The CDR3 sequence is 14 residues long.

The sample holds many counts of this clonotype. A read error may produce the germline difference seen at one junction end. The genes are TRBV7-7 and TRBJ2-7; D gene uncertain. The germline CDR1 and CDR2 sequences are SSHAT and FNYEAQ (reference sequence). The CDR3 is made up of 13 amino acids. The CDR3 DNA follows: TGTGCTAGCAGCTTAGATGTATGGGGCGAGCAGTACTTC. It encodes CASSLDVWGEQYF.